The 32 T cell receptor beta chains presented below share a single source sample, sequenced in a study of blood T cell repertoires in COVID-19. Data came from immunoSEQ multiplex PCR; TCRdb stores just in-frame clones and leaves some out. This sample has about 100,000 clones, with about four fifths found just once. Source material: peripheral blood. These receptors all come from a man aged 65 to 85 with acute or convalescent COVID-19.

V and J are TRBV5-6 and TRBJ2-7; 7 bases line up with TRBD1. V was pared by 2 bases and J by 1 base, with 6 bases of the junction left unmatched. The germline CDR1 and CDR2 sequences are SGHDT and YYEEEE. The CDR3 covers 15 residues. CDR3 sequence reads: CASSFGQVGSYEQYF. CDR3 nucleotide sequence: TGTGCCAGCAGCTTTGGACAGGTAGGGTCCTACGAGCAGTACTTC. Using reference TRBV5-6 and TRBJ2-7 for the parts outside the CDR3, the full variable domain is DAGVTQSPTHLIKTRGQQVTLRCSPKSGHDTVSWYQQALGQGPQFIFQYYEEEERQRGNFPDRFSGHQFPNYSSELNVNALLLGDSALYLCASSFGQVGSYEQYFGPGTRLTVT.

The chain uses TRBV20-1 and TRBJ2-2; a weak D match, TRBD1 (5 bases). The CDR3 has 14 amino acids. Germline CDR1 reads DFQATT; CDR2 reads SNEGSKA (reference sequence). V was shortened by 3 bases and J by 4 bases, with 12 bases between the two germline ends. CDR3 sequence (DNA): TGCAGTGCTAGTCAGGGCGCCGGCACCGGGGAGCTGTTTTTT. Amino acids: CSASQGAGTGELFF.

The rearrangement uses TRBV18 and TRBJ1-4; D gene ambiguous. Per the germline V gene, CDR1 is KGHSH and CDR2 is LQKENI. The CDR3 is 15 residues long. The V and J ends lost 3 bases and 3 bases respectively, with 11 bases between them. In nucleotides, the CDR3 is TGTGCCAGCTCACCGTTGGTAGGAGCTAATGAAAAACTGTTTTTT. It specifies CASSPLVGANEKLFF.

The J gene is TRBJ2-5, the V gene TRBV10-1, with D perhaps TRBD2 (6 bases). CDR3 length: 14 residues. Germline V gene lookup returns CDR1 WNHNN and CDR2 SYGVQD (reference sequence). V lost 4 bases, J lost 4 bases, and 13 bases lay in between. The CDR3 protein is CASSASGRLETQYF. In DNA form, the CDR3 reads TGCGCCAGCAGTGCCTCGGGGAGGTTAGAGACCCAGTACTTC.

The chain employs TRBV10-3 and TRBJ2-3; 7 bases agree with TRBD2. The CDR3 is 17 residues long. J lost 3 bases, V lost 4 bases, and 13 bases had no gene match. Germline V gene sequence: CDR1 ENHRY, CDR2 SYGVKD. The CDR3 nucleotides read TGTGCCATCAGTGGGGGAGGGGAAAGGGTCAGTACAGATACGCAGTATTTT. Translation gives CAISGGGERVSTDTQYF.

The CDR3 spells CASSLPAGDRGNTIYF. In DNA, the CDR3 is TGCGCCAGCAGCCTGCCCGCGGGGGATCGAGGAAACACCATATATTTT. The rearrangement joins TRBV5-1 to TRBJ1-3; tentative D call: TRBD1 (5 bases). From germline, CDR1 is SGHRS and CDR2 YFSETQ. V lost 4 bases to trimming and J lost 4 bases, with 18 bases between them. This CDR3 is built from 16 residues.

The chain couples TRBV7-6 to TRBJ2-1; TRBD1 agrees at 7 bases. This CDR3 is 15 amino acids long. Germline CDR1 is SGHVS and CDR2 is FNYEAQ. With 5 bases clipped from V and 4 bases from J, the junction kept 8 bases outside the gene matches. The CDR3 loop reads CASSGRTGVYNEQFF. CDR3 coding DNA: TGTGCCAGCAGCGGGCGGACAGGAGTATACAATGAGCAGTTCTTC.

V and J are TRBV10-3 and TRBJ2-7; D may be TRBD1 (6 bases). V lost 2 bases and J lost 1, with 9 bases in between. CDR1 and CDR2 from the germline V gene are ENHRY and SYGVKD. The CDR3 has 14 amino acids. The CDR3 DNA reads as TGTGCCATCAGTGAGAACAGGGCGTCCTACGAGCAGTACTTC. Translated, it gives CAISENRASYEQYF.

This clone was found once. The V gene is TRBV5-1, the J gene TRBJ1-1, with D tentatively TRBD1 (6 bases). Germline V gives CDR1 SGHRS, CDR2 YFSETQ. V dropped 3 bases and J dropped 0 bases, with 12 bases sitting between them. The CDR3 consists of 15 residues. The CDR3 DNA reads TGCGCCAGCAGCTCTGACAGGCCCATGAACACTGAAGCTTTCTTT. Protein: CASSSDRPMNTEAFF.

This clone was found a few times. This sequence joins TRBV7-8 and TRBJ2-2; D gene unclear. The V end lost 2 bases, the J end lost 7 bases, and 5 bases lay between the germline ends. The CDR3 is made up of 12 amino acids. The germline V gene encodes CDR1 SGHVS and CDR2 FQNEAQ. This chain's CDR3 is CASSLPVGELFF. DNA of the CDR3: TGTGCCAGCAGCTTACCGGTCGGGGAGCTGTTTTTT.

The J gene is TRBJ2-4, the V gene TRBV5-5; possible D gene TRBD1, 5 bases. Germline values: CDR1 SGHKS, CDR2 YYEKEE (reference sequence). This CDR3 has 15 residues. The V end was cut by 0 bases, the J end by 9 bases, with 16 bases between. CDR3 protein: CASSLAGFQGSIQYF. The CDR3 DNA reads as TGTGCCAGCAGCTTGGCCGGATTTCAGGGAAGCATTCAGTACTTC.

A single count supports this clone. In DNA form, the CDR3 reads TGTGCCAGCAGTCCTGGGACTATTCGATCCTACGAGCAGTACTTC. Translated, it gives CASSPGTIRSYEQYF. The chain has TRBV27 and TRBJ2-7, with 7 bases that match TRBD2. CDR1 is MNHEY, CDR2 SMNVEV, per germline (reference sequence). The CDR3 extends over 15 amino acids. The V gene end was trimmed by 5 bases and the J gene end by 1 base; junction bases not matched to a gene: 8.

V and J are TRBV3-1 (or the pseudogene TRBV3-2) and TRBJ2-3; 8 positions match TRBD2. CDR1 is LGHDT and CDR2 is YNNKEL in the germline V gene (reference sequence). The trim removed 0 bases at V and 6 bases at J, leaving 5 bases unmatched. CDR3 length equals 15 residues. The CDR3 loop is CASSQDGIAGDTQYF. In DNA, the CDR3 is TGTGCCAGCAGCCAAGATGGGATAGCGGGGGATACGCAGTATTTT.

The rearrangement joins TRBV18 to TRBJ1-4; 10 bases align to TRBD1. The CDR3 contains 14 residues. The germline V gene has CDR1 KGHSH and CDR2 LQKENI. With 5 bases clipped from V and 6 bases from J, the junction kept 3 bases outside the gene matches. CDR3: CASSTDRGHEKLFF. As DNA, the CDR3 is TGTGCCAGCTCAACTGACAGGGGGCATGAAAAACTGTTTTTT.

V gene TRBV27 combines with J gene TRBJ1-3; D call uncertain. V lost 5 bases and J lost 0, with 11 bases in between. Looked up from germline, CDR1 is MNHEY and CDR2 is SMNVEV (reference sequence). This CDR3 region has 15 residues. CDR3 in amino acids: CASSPDWSSGNTIYF. The CDR3 nucleotides read TGTGCCAGCAGTCCGGACTGGAGCTCTGGAAACACCATATATTTT.

V and J are TRBV5-1 and TRBJ1-4, with unresolved D. The V and J ends lost 4 bases and 0 bases respectively, with 13 bases between them. This CDR3 region has 16 residues. Germline values: CDR1 SGHRS, CDR2 YFSETQ. CDR3 in amino acids: CASSPTGSSTNEKLFF. The CDR3 nucleotides are TGCGCCAGCAGCCCGACGGGGTCCTCAACTAATGAAAAACTGTTTTTT. Based on the CDR3 plus reference TRBV5-1 and TRBJ1-4, the full variable domain is KAGVTQTPRYLIKTRGQQVTLSCSPISGHRSVSWYQQTPGQGLQFLFEYFSETQRNKGNFPGRFSGRQFSNSRSEMNVSTLELGDSALYLCASSPTGSSTNEKLFFGSGTQLSVL.

The CDR3: CASSPLGRLGLNGYTF. As DNA, the CDR3 is TGTGCCAGCAGCCCACTAGGGCGGCTCGGATTGAATGGCTACACCTTC. The chain joins TRBV3-1 (or the pseudogene TRBV3-2) to TRBJ1-2, with unresolved D. The CDR3 runs to 16 residues. Germline V gene lookup returns CDR1 LGHDT and CDR2 YNNKEL (reference sequence). V was trimmed by 4 bases and J by 6 bases, leaving 21 bases between them.

This sequence joins TRBV6-5 and TRBJ2-2; 7 bases match TRBD2. V shed 2 bases, J shed 3 bases, and the junction held 0 bases outside the gene matches. This CDR3 is built from 14 residues. Germline V gene lookup returns CDR1 MNHEY and CDR2 SVGAGI. CDR3 loop: CASSYSGDTGELFF. In DNA, the CDR3 is TGTGCCAGCAGTTACAGCGGGGACACCGGGGAGCTGTTTTTT.

The sample holds a few counts of this clone. The chain combines TRBV5-4 with TRBJ2-2; D unresolved. The CDR3 has 15 residues. The V gene lost 1 base and the J gene lost 3 bases, with 10 bases spanning the gap. Germline lookup yields CDR1 SGHNT and CDR2 YYREEE (reference sequence). The CDR3 here is CASSLWPPDTGELFF. DNA for the CDR3: TGTGCCAGCAGCTTGTGGCCTCCCGACACCGGGGAGCTGTTTTTT.

The rearrangement joins TRBV6-6 to TRBJ1-5; TRBD1 matches 11 bases. Germline CDR1 and CDR2: MNHNY and SVGAGI (reference sequence). V trimming: 5 bases; J trimming: 0 bases; junction bases outside the gene matches: 15. The length of the CDR3 is 20 residues. The CDR3: CASSRFRPGQGGSSNQPQHF. The CDR3 DNA reads as TGTGCCAGCAGTCGATTCCGACCGGGACAGGGGGGGAGTAGCAATCAGCCCCAGCATTTT.

The rearrangement joins TRBV6-5 to TRBJ2-5; 9 nucleotides agree with TRBD1. Trimming removed 6 bases from V and 2 bases from J; junction bases left unmatched: 1. Germline loops: CDR1 MNHEY, CDR2 SVGAGI. The CDR3 covers 13 residues. CDR3 in amino acids: CASRTGGQETQYF. In DNA form, the CDR3 reads TGTGCCAGCAGGACAGGGGGACAAGAGACCCAGTACTTC.

The chain employs TRBV5-4 and TRBJ2-3, with D possibly being TRBD2 (6 bases). V lost 0 bases and J 0 bases, leaving 14 bases between the germline ends. The CDR3 has 17 residues. Germline CDR1 SGHNT, CDR2 YYREEE (reference sequence). The CDR3 sequence: CASSLEGPGDSTDTQYF. The DNA of the CDR3 is TGTGCCAGCAGCTTGGAAGGGCCGGGGGATAGCACAGATACGCAGTATTTT.

The chain combines TRBV6-5 with TRBJ1-6; D not resolved. The CDR3 runs 15 residues. Trimming shortened V by 6 bases and J by 4 bases, and 13 bases separated the two germline ends. Germline-derived CDR1 and CDR2 are MNHEY and SVGAGI. Here the CDR3 DNA reads TGTGCCAGCAGGGGTGGAGGCCGGTATAATTCACCCCTCCACTTT. Protein product: CASRGGGRYNSPLHF.

The V gene is TRBV5-5, the J gene TRBJ1-3; no clear D gene. Germline CDR1 and CDR2: SGHKS and YYEKEE (reference sequence). The CDR3 is 15 amino acids. Trimming removed 1 base from V and 5 bases from J, with 13 bases in between. The CDR3 here is CASSLLGVGRNTIYF. The CDR3 DNA follows: TGTGCCAGCAGCTTGTTGGGAGTTGGCAGAAACACCATATATTTT.

The rearrangement uses TRBV27 and TRBJ1-2; weak D call: TRBD1 (5 bases). Germline V gene sequence: CDR1 MNHEY, CDR2 SMNVEV (reference sequence). The ends were cut back, 3 bases at V and 4 bases at J, with 9 bases in the middle. CDR3 length: 13 residues. The CDR3 reads CASSLAGGYGYTF. CDR3 nucleotide sequence: TGTGCCAGCAGTTTGGCGGGGGGCTATGGCTACACCTTC.

This chain uses TRBV6-2 or TRBV6-3 with TRBJ2-3; no clear D gene. The ends were cut back, 0 bases at V and 4 bases at J, with 5 bases in the middle. This CDR3 has 13 amino acids. Germline lookup yields CDR1 MNHEY and CDR2 SVGEGT. The CDR3 protein is CASSYSLSDTQYF. The CDR3 DNA follows: TGTGCCAGCAGTTACTCACTGTCAGATACGCAGTATTTT.

The chain employs TRBV12-3 or TRBV12-4 and TRBJ2-1; possible D gene TRBD2, 5 bases. Trimming pared 5 bases from V and 14 bases from J, leaving 19 bases between. The CDR3 loop spans 13 amino acids. The CDR3 DNA sequence: TGTGCCAGCAGTCGTCTCCCCGGGATTTTTAAGTTCTTC. Encoded protein: CASSRLPGIFKFF.

This rearrangement joins TRBV7-9 to TRBJ2-3, with TRBD2 matching over 13 bases. The CDR3 loop spans 16 amino acids. Germline trimming cut 2 bases from V and 3 bases from J; bases unmatched to any gene: 2. The germline gives CDR1 SEHNR, CDR2 FQNEAQ (reference sequence). Here the CDR3 reads CASSLRLAGGTDTQYF. CDR3 nucleotides: TGTGCCAGCAGCTTACGACTAGCGGGGGGTACAGATACGCAGTATTTT.

The gene calls are TRBV19 and TRBJ1-5; D remains ambiguous. This CDR3 spans 15 amino acids. V was clipped by 1 base and J by 4 bases, with 11 bases between them. The germline V gene encodes CDR1 LNHDA and CDR2 SQIVND (reference sequence). CDR3 protein: CASSIVGHPNQPQHF. The CDR3, as DNA: TGTGCCAGTAGTATAGTTGGCCATCCGAATCAGCCCCAGCATTTT.

The chain recombines TRBV29-1 with TRBJ1-2; 8 bases line up with TRBD1. CDR1 is SQVTM and CDR2 is ANQGSEA in the germline V gene. CDR3 size: 13 residues. CDR3 in DNA: TGCAGTTCGGGGACAGGCTCTAACTATGGCTACACCTTC. This sequence encodes CSSGTGSNYGYTF.

The CDR3 DNA sequence: TGTGCCAGCAGCTTGATAAGAGGAGAGACCCAGTACTTC. This translates into CASSLIRGETQYF. The chain is built from TRBV5-6 and TRBJ2-5; D unclear. Per germline, CDR1 SGHDT and CDR2 YYEEEE. The CDR3 has 13 amino acids. Trimming removed 1 base at V and 4 bases at J, with 8 bases between.

The rearrangement links TRBV18 to TRBJ2-7, with D tentatively TRBD1 (6 bases). Germline-derived CDR1 and CDR2 are KGHSH and LQKENI. The CDR3 covers 13 residues. The ends were cut back, 6 bases at V and 2 bases at J, with 11 bases in the middle. The CDR3 loop is CASSPGTTYEQYF. CDR3 DNA: TGTGCCAGCTCTCCCGGGACAACCTACGAGCAGTACTTC.